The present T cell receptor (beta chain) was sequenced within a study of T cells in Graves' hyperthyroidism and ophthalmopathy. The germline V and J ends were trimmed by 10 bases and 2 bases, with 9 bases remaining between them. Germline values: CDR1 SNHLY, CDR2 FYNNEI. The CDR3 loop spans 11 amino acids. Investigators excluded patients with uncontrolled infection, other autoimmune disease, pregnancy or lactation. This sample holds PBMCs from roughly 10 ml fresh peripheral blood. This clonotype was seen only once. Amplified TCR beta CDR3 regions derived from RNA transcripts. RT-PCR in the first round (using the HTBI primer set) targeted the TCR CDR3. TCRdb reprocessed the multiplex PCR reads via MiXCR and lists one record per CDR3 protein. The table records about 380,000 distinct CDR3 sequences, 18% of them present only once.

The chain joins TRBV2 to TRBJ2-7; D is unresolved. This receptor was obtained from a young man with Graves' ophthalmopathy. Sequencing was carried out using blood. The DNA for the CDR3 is TGTGCCACCCTATCCACCTACGAGCAGTACTTC. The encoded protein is CATLSTYEQYF. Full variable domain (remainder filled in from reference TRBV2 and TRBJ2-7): EPEVTQTPSHQVTQMGQEVILRCVPISNHLYFYWYRQILGQKVEFLVSFYNNEISEKSEIFDDQFSVERPDGSNFTLKIRSTKLEDSAMYFCATLSTYEQYFGPGTRLTVT.